The 19 T cell receptor beta chains presented below share a single source sample, sequenced in a study of T cell responses to AZD1222 COVID-19 vaccine. The repertoire was sequenced with immunoSEQ multiplex PCR; TCRdb's copy has only in-frame clones and lacks some. This sample yields 110,000 to 150,000 clones, of which 92% are seen a single time; under 3.5% belongs to the top ten. This material consisted of peripheral blood, taken 28 days after the second AZD1222 dose. The receptor set was obtained from an adult who received the AZD1222 COVID-19 vaccine.

The CDR3 nucleotides read TGCGCCAGCAGCCAAGGCCTAGCCGGAGAAGGTGAGCAGTTCTTC. It codes for CASSQGLAGEGEQFF. The chain employs TRBV4-3 and TRBJ2-1; a weak D match, TRBD2 (5 bases). The CDR3 covers 15 residues. Trimming cost V 1 base and J 9 bases, with 16 bases left between them. Per the germline V gene, CDR1 is LGHNA and CDR2 is YSLEER.

The chain is built from TRBV4-3 and TRBJ1-2; possible D gene TRBD1, 5 bases. Per germline, CDR1 LGHNA and CDR2 YSLEER. There are 13 residues in the CDR3. V shed 3 bases and J shed 8 bases, with 13 bases lying between them. The CDR3 region is CASSHQGGLGYTF. CDR3 DNA sequence: TGCGCCAGCAGCCACCAGGGAGGATTGGGCTACACCTTC.

V is TRBV28 and J is TRBJ2-2; unclear D gene. The CDR3 is made up of 14 amino acids. In germline, CDR1 is MDHEN, CDR2 SYDVKM. V lost 2 bases, J lost 1 base, and 5 bases lay in between. CDR3 in amino acids: CASSLNKNTGELFF. The CDR3 coding sequence is TGTGCCAGCAGTTTAAACAAGAACACCGGGGAGCTGTTTTTT.

V is TRBV14 and J is TRBJ2-7; the D is unclear. With 3 bases removed from V and 1 base from J, the gap between germline ends came to 10 bases. CDR3 size: 14 residues. Germline V gene lookup returns CDR1 SGHDN and CDR2 FVKESK. The CDR3 is CASSHWSESYEQYF. CDR3 nucleotide sequence: TGTGCCAGCAGCCATTGGAGTGAATCCTACGAGCAGTACTTC.

This rearrangement joins TRBV6-4 to TRBJ2-1; D is uncertain. The CDR3 loop spans 13 amino acids. Trimming took 0 bases from V and 7 from J, leaving 7 bases between them. Germline CDR1 and CDR2: MRHNA and SNTAGT. CDR3 region: CASSDSLRNEQFF. The CDR3 DNA sequence: TGTGCCAGCAGTGACTCGCTAAGAAATGAGCAGTTCTTC.

The chain carries TRBV6-2 or TRBV6-3 and TRBJ2-7; 9 bases agree with TRBD1. The CDR3 consists of 16 residues. Germline V gene sequence: CDR1 MNHEY, CDR2 SVGEGT. Losses at the gene ends were 5 bases for V and 1 base for J; bases not matched to a gene: 9. DNA of the CDR3: TGTGCCAGCAGTCGGACAGGGGAAAGGGGGTCCTACGAGCAGTACTTC. Translated: CASSRTGERGSYEQYF.

V is TRBV14 and J is TRBJ1-1; D not certain. CDR1 is SGHDN, CDR2 FVKESK, per germline. Trimming shortened V by 0 bases and J by 7 bases, and 9 bases separated the two germline ends. This CDR3 is built from 13 residues. CDR3 in amino acids: CASSQDAGSEAFF. DNA of the CDR3: TGTGCCAGCAGCCAAGATGCGGGCAGTGAAGCTTTCTTT. Supplemented by reference TRBV14 and TRBJ1-1, the full variable domain reads EAGVTQFPSHSVIEKGQTVTLRCDPISGHDNLYWYRRVMGKEIKFLLHFVKESKQDESGMPNNRFLAERTGGTYSTLKVQPAELEDSGVYFCASSQDAGSEAFFGQGTRLTVV.

The gene calls are TRBV3-1 (or the pseudogene TRBV3-2) and TRBJ2-1; D is ambiguous. Trimming cost V 1 base and J 8 bases, with 3 bases left between them. Germline CDR1 and CDR2: LGHDT and YNNKEL (reference sequence). The CDR3 consists of 11 residues. The CDR3 is CASSQVHEQFF. The CDR3 bases are TGTGCCAGCAGCCAAGTTCATGAGCAGTTCTTC.

The chain carries TRBV5-4 and TRBJ1-2; tentative D call: TRBD1 (6 bases). This CDR3 region has 16 residues. V was pared by 0 bases and J by 8 bases, with 20 bases between. The germline gives CDR1 SGHNT, CDR2 YYREEE (reference sequence). The CDR3 DNA follows: TGTGCCAGCAGCTTGGAGGGGGGCAGAGGTGTAAAGGGCTACACCTTC. Translated, it gives CASSLEGGRGVKGYTF.

This chain uses TRBV2 with TRBJ2-7; D may be TRBD1 (6 bases). CDR3 size: 16 residues. Trimming removed 6 bases from V and 4 bases from J, with 22 bases in between. CDR1 and CDR2 from the germline V gene are SNHLY and FYNNEI. As DNA, the CDR3 is TGTGCCAGCAGCTTCCTTGGACAGCCCATCGCATACGAGCAGTACTTC. It codes for CASSFLGQPIAYEQYF.

Here the CDR3 DNA reads TGTGCCAGCAGTACGGGGGTGACCTACGAGCAGTACTTC. It specifies CASSTGVTYEQYF. V usage is TRBV27 and J usage is TRBJ2-7; D might be TRBD2 (6 bases). Germline-derived CDR1 and CDR2 are MNHEY and SMNVEV (reference sequence). The CDR3 runs to 13 residues. V was shortened by 5 bases and J by 2 bases, with 10 bases between the two germline ends.

This clone was picked up one time. The chain is built from TRBV19 and TRBJ2-1; D is ambiguous. The germline V and J ends were trimmed by 2 bases and 5 bases, with 7 bases remaining between them. The germline gives CDR1 LNHDA, CDR2 SQIVND (reference sequence). The CDR3 extends over 13 amino acids. Here the CDR3 reads CASSIRAHNEQFF. The CDR3 DNA reads TGTGCCAGTAGTATAAGGGCCCACAATGAGCAGTTCTTC.

V usage is TRBV6-5 and J usage is TRBJ1-1; D not certain. The germline V gene has CDR1 MNHEY and CDR2 SVGAGI. V lost 11 bases and J 2 bases, leaving 15 bases between the germline ends. This CDR3 contains 13 residues. The CDR3 region has the DNA TGTGCCGGGCAAAGACTTATCAACACTGAAGCTTTCTTT. Its protein product is CAGQRLINTEAFF.

The rearrangement joins TRBV6-2 or TRBV6-3 to TRBJ1-1, with D unresolved. CDR1 and CDR2 (germline): MNHEY, SVGEGT. V was pared by 2 bases and J by 10 bases, with 8 bases between. The CDR3 has 11 residues. CDR3 amino acids: CASSYPGRAFF. The CDR3 nucleotides are TGTGCCAGCAGTTACCCAGGTCGAGCTTTCTTT.

The rearrangement uses TRBV6-5 and TRBJ1-2; D gene unclear. Germline values: CDR1 MNHEY, CDR2 SVGAGI. V was cut by 2 bases and J by 2 bases, with 6 bases left in between. The CDR3 has 13 amino acids. CDR3: CASSYRQNYGYTF. The DNA for the CDR3 is TGTGCCAGCAGTTACCGCCAGAACTATGGCTACACCTTC.

This clone was recorded once. The chain links TRBV4-3 to TRBJ2-2, with D possibly called TRBD1 or TRBD2 (5 bases each). The germline V gene has CDR1 LGHNA and CDR2 YSLEER. This CDR3 has 14 amino acids. V was trimmed by 2 bases and J by 6 bases, leaving 10 bases between them. The CDR3: CASSQRGVAGELFF. In nucleotides, the CDR3 is TGCGCCAGCAGCCAAAGAGGGGTTGCCGGGGAGCTGTTTTTT.

This chain links TRBV5-1 with TRBJ1-4; D unclear. CDR1 and CDR2 from the germline V gene are SGHRS and YFSETQ. The CDR3 extends over 14 amino acids. The V end was cut by 2 bases, the J end by 1 base, with 6 bases between. The DNA of the CDR3 is TGCGCCAGCAGCTTAGCGGGAACTAATGAAAAACTGTTTTTT. It translates to CASSLAGTNEKLFF.

This chain joins TRBV29-1 and TRBJ2-1; D might be TRBD1 (5 bases). The V and J ends lost 3 bases and 7 bases respectively, with 10 bases between them. CDR3 length: 12 amino acids. Germline loops: CDR1 SQVTM, CDR2 ANQGSEA. In DNA, the CDR3 is TGCAGCGTTGAGATTTCAGGGAATGAGCAGTTCTTC. Protein sequence: CSVEISGNEQFF.

This chain joins TRBV5-1 and TRBJ2-7, with D uncertain. V lost 6 bases, J lost 1 base, and 8 bases lay in between. This CDR3 is built from 12 residues. Germline assignment: CDR1 SGHRS and CDR2 YFSETQ. The CDR3 coding sequence is TGCGCCAGCACTGGCAGATCCTACGAGCAGTACTTC. It yields the protein CASTGRSYEQYF.